These 27 T cell receptor beta chains came from one sample sequenced in a study of beta chain features in type 1 diabetes. General study results and limits: Patients with Type 1 diabetes showed moderately but significantly shorter TCRB CDR3s in all four CD4+ subsets.

Their antigens remain unidentified. Isolated RNA was reverse transcribed in full, so expressed TCRB transcripts were sequenced. Sequenced by immunoSEQ multiplex PCR; TCRdb stores in-frame clones only, minus some. The sample records around 600,000 clones, 9.5% to 15% being singletons. The sample comprised naive CD4+ T cells from blood. The receptors were gathered from a young man with type 1 diabetes.

V and J are TRBV2 and TRBJ1-5, with a tentative D call TRBD1 (5 bases). CDR1 is SNHLY and CDR2 is FYNNEI in the germline V gene. The CDR3 has 15 amino acids. V lost 4 bases to trimming and J lost 0 bases, with 10 bases between them. The CDR3 reads CASSGGANSNQPQHF. The CDR3 DNA sequence: TGTGCCAGCAGTGGGGGCGCTAATAGCAATCAGCCCCAGCATTTT.

V and J are TRBV28 and TRBJ2-7, with D uncertain. The CDR3 consists of 14 residues. Germline CDR1 and CDR2: MDHEN and SYDVKM. V lost 2 bases and J 7 bases, leaving 15 bases between the germline ends. The CDR3 spells CASSLGRPLVEQYF. The DNA for the CDR3 is TGTGCCAGCAGTTTAGGGCGGCCCCTGGTTGAGCAGTACTTC.

The chain carries TRBV21-1 and TRBJ1-1; TRBD1 reflects the table's D call only, with no check against the DNA. TRBV21-1 is deemed a pseudogene. The CDR3 has 19 residues. CDR3 residues: CASSKARGLRGNSYTEAFF. The CDR3, as DNA: TGTGCCAGCAGCAAAGCGCGTGGTTTGAGGGGGAACAGCTACACTGAAGCTTTCTTT.

This clone came up a few times. The chain employs TRBV6-1 and TRBJ1-5; possible D gene TRBD1, 5 bases. Germline V gene sequence: CDR1 MNHNS, CDR2 SASEGT. V lost 6 bases and J lost 1, with 10 bases in between. The CDR3 contains 14 residues. CDR3 in DNA: TGTGCCAGCAGGCCGGGGGGAAGCAATCAGCCCCAGCATTTT. Protein: CASRPGGSNQPQHF.

The table lists this clone with a few counts. The chain employs TRBV9 and TRBJ2-5; the D gene is possibly TRBD2 (6 bases). The J call may be faulty, since TRBJ2-7 better matches the DNA end. The CDR3 length is 13 residues. Germline-derived CDR1 and CDR2 are SGDLS and YYNGEE. The CDR3 protein is CASSVEEGTEQYF. The CDR3 DNA is TGTGCCAGCAGCGTCGAGGAGGGGACCGAGCAGTACTTC.

This clone showed up just a few times. V gene TRBV18 combines with J gene TRBJ2-5; 9 nucleotides align to TRBD2. The CDR3 contains 14 residues. From germline, CDR1 is KGHSH and CDR2 LQKENI. V was pared by 6 bases and J by 2 bases, with 4 bases of the junction left unmatched. CDR3 amino acids: CASSSSGIQETQYF. The CDR3 DNA is TGTGCCAGCTCTTCTAGCGGGATTCAAGAGACCCAGTACTTC.

The chain employs TRBV7-8 and TRBJ1-6; TRBD1 is a possible D gene (6 bases). V was shortened by 2 bases and J by 7 bases, with 15 bases between the two germline ends. CDR3 length: 16 amino acids. Germline CDR1 and CDR2: SGHVS and FQNEAQ. The CDR3 DNA reads TGTGCCAGCAGCTTAAGTAGGGGGATGGTGAATTCACCCCTCCACTTT. Translated, it gives CASSLSRGMVNSPLHF.

This clone was counted only a few times. The chain is built from TRBV2 and TRBJ1-2, with D possibly being TRBD1 (6 bases). The CDR3 loop spans 16 amino acids. Trimming took off 1 base at V and 5 bases at J, with 17 bases between the two ends. Germline V gene sequence: CDR1 SNHLY, CDR2 FYNNEI. In DNA, the CDR3 is TGTGCCAGCAGTGAAGGCTTTGGACAGCAGTCTTATGGCTACACCTTC. It codes for CASSEGFGQQSYGYTF.

This clone showed up just a few times. The V and J genes are TRBV7-8 and TRBJ2-2; a possible D gene is TRBD2 (6 bases). Germline assignment: CDR1 SGHVS and CDR2 FQNEAQ. This CDR3 region has 16 residues. V lost 1 base, J lost 1 base, and 10 bases lay in between. CDR3 bases: TGTGCCAGCAGCTTAGAGGCGGGGAAGAACACCGGGGAGCTGTTTTTT. It is translated as CASSLEAGKNTGELFF.

The CDR3 region is CASSLQAGAPDTQYF. The CDR3 DNA reads as TGTGCCAGCAGCTTACAAGCGGGGGCCCCAGATACGCAGTATTTT. This chain joins TRBV11-3 and TRBJ2-3; 8 nucleotides line up with TRBD2. Germline lookup yields CDR1 SGHNT and CDR2 YENEEA. The CDR3 has 15 amino acids. V shed 2 bases and J 4 bases; nucleotides not matched to a gene: 5.

This clone has more than one count but fewer than ten. The rearrangement joins TRBV4-3 to TRBJ1-4; 9 bases map to TRBD1. The germline CDR1 and CDR2 sequences are LGHNA and YSLEER. V shed 4 bases, J shed 8 bases, and the junction held 5 bases outside the gene matches. The CDR3 totals 14 residues. In DNA form, the CDR3 reads TGCGCCAGCAGCCGAAGGACAGGGGACGAAAAACTGTTTTTT. This translates into CASSRRTGDEKLFF.

This clone was seen a handful of times. The chain couples TRBV29-1 to TRBJ2-3; no firm D call. The CDR3 is 13 amino acids. V lost 7 bases and J 1 base, leaving 12 bases between the germline ends. Germline V gives CDR1 SQVTM, CDR2 ANQGSEA. CDR3 DNA: TGCAGCGCCGAGGACCAACGCACAGATACGCAGTATTTT. It is translated as CSAEDQRTDTQYF.

This clone has only a few counts. The chain joins TRBV30 to TRBJ2-7; no definite D call. Trimming removed 3 bases at V and 3 bases at J, with 12 bases between. Germline CDR1 and CDR2: GTSNPN and SVGIG (reference sequence). CDR3 length equals 13 residues. The CDR3 spells CAWRQFLDYEQYF. For the CDR3, the DNA is TGTGCCTGGAGACAGTTCCTTGACTACGAGCAGTACTTC.

The CDR3 loop reads CASSEVNNSPLHF. The DNA for the CDR3 is TGTGCCAGCAGTGAGGTGAATAATTCACCCCTCCACTTT. The genes are TRBV25-1 and TRBJ1-6; D is ambiguous. The CDR3 runs 13 residues. V was pared by 3 bases and J by 5 bases, with 5 bases between. Germline V gene data show CDR1 as MGHDK and CDR2 as SYGVNS.

This clone was counted a few times. This chain uses TRBV29-1 with TRBJ2-3; D is perhaps TRBD1 (7 bases). Germline values: CDR1 SQVTM, CDR2 ANQGSEA. The CDR3 covers 14 residues. V lost 3 bases and J 0 bases, leaving 10 bases between the germline ends. The CDR3 region is CSVEEGASTDTQYF. The CDR3, as DNA: TGCAGCGTTGAGGAGGGGGCGAGCACAGATACGCAGTATTTT.

The rearrangement uses TRBV7-3 and TRBJ2-5; 10 nucleotides line up with TRBD1. The V segment lost 5 bases and the J segment 2 bases; nucleotides outside the gene matches: 5. CDR1 and CDR2 from the germline V gene are SGHTA and FQGTGA. The CDR3 consists of 15 residues. As DNA, the CDR3 is TGTGCCAGCAGCCCCGCGGGACAGGGGCAAGAGACCCAGTACTTC. Amino acid sequence: CASSPAGQGQETQYF. The full variable domain, completed using reference TRBV7-3 and TRBJ2-5, is GAGVSQTPSNKVTEKGKYVELRCDPISGHTALYWYRQSLGQGPEFLIYFQGTGAADDSGLPNDRFFAVRPEGSVSTLKIQRTERGDSAVYLCASSPAGQGQETQYFGPGTRLLVL.

In its sample, this clone was seen a few times. This chain connects TRBV27 to TRBJ1-2; 9 nucleotides align to TRBD1. The germline CDR1 and CDR2 sequences are MNHEY and SMNVEV (reference sequence). V dropped 8 bases and J dropped 2; count of bases not matched to a gene: 0. This CDR3 is 12 amino acids long. CDR3 coding DNA: TGTGCCAGCGGGACAGGGAACTATGGCTACACCTTC. Its translation is CASGTGNYGYTF.

This clone was counted only a few times. This rearrangement joins TRBV5-1 to TRBJ1-3; D not certain. This CDR3 contains 14 residues. The V gene's germline CDR1 is SGHRS and CDR2 YFSETQ. The ends were cut back, 2 bases at V and 3 bases at J, with 9 bases in the middle. The CDR3 sequence is CASSFQGFGNTIYF. CDR3 coding DNA: TGCGCCAGCAGCTTCCAAGGATTTGGAAACACCATATATTTT.

This chain uses TRBV27 with TRBJ2-3, with TRBD2 identical over 14 bases. After removal of 5 bases from V and 1 base from J, the junction contained 5 bases not matched to a gene. This CDR3 is built from 17 residues. CDR1 is MNHEY and CDR2 is SMNVEV in the germline V gene (reference sequence). CDR3 coding DNA: TGTGCCAGCAGTCCCTTGGGACTAGCGGGGGGCACAGATACGCAGTATTTT. Its protein product is CASSPLGLAGGTDTQYF.

V and J are TRBV19 and TRBJ2-1; TRBD1 matches at 7 bases. The CDR3 sequence is 15 residues long. Per germline, CDR1 LNHDA and CDR2 SQIVND (reference sequence). V lost 0 bases to trimming and J lost 8 bases; unmatched junction nucleotides: 7. The CDR3 sequence: CASSIDRDRVHEQFF. In DNA, the CDR3 is TGTGCCAGTAGTATAGATCGAGACAGGGTACATGAGCAGTTCTTC.

This clone was counted a few times. The CDR3 DNA reads TGTGCCAGCAGCCCCGCGACAGGGCTCAATGAGCAGTTCTTC. Its translation: CASSPATGLNEQFF. The V and J genes are TRBV7-9 and TRBJ2-1; 7 nucleotides match TRBD1. The germline gives CDR1 SEHNR, CDR2 FQNEAQ (reference sequence). There are 14 residues in the CDR3. Trimming took 5 bases from V and 6 from J; bases not matched to a gene: 7.

This clone was picked up a small number of times. The chain joins TRBV7-7 to TRBJ2-5; D is possibly TRBD1 (6 bases). Trimming pared 5 bases from V and 2 bases from J, leaving 12 bases between. CDR3 length: 14 residues. Germline-derived CDR1 and CDR2 are SSHAT and FNYEAQ (reference sequence). CDR3 DNA: TGTGCCAGCAGCGCGTCGACAGGTCAAGAGACCCAGTACTTC. Encoded protein: CASSASTGQETQYF.

The chain has TRBV28 and TRBJ2-5, with TRBD1 matching over 9 bases. This CDR3 contains 17 residues. Germline assignment: CDR1 MDHEN and CDR2 SYDVKM. Losses at the gene ends were 5 bases for V and 3 bases for J; bases not matched to a gene: 13. CDR3 bases: TGTGCCAGCAGTCCGGGGCGGTGGGGACAGGGTGAAGAGACCCAGTACTTC. Protein product: CASSPGRWGQGEETQYF.

This clone has only a few counts. The same CDR3 can be traced to other DNA sequences in this sample. This rearrangement joins TRBV4-2 to TRBJ2-3, with a weak D call TRBD1 (5 bases). V was cut by 1 base and J by 6 bases, with 8 bases left in between. CDR1 and CDR2 (germline): LGHNA, YNFKEQ. The CDR3 consists of 13 residues. CDR3 bases: TGTGCCAGCAGCCAAGGGTCAGGGGATACGCAGTATTTT. Amino acid sequence: CASSQGSGDTQYF.

This clone showed up just a few times. The chain uses TRBV28 and TRBJ1-6; no reliable D call. Germline V gives CDR1 MDHEN, CDR2 SYDVKM. CDR3 length: 15 residues. V dropped 3 bases and J dropped 9 bases, with 15 bases sitting between them. The CDR3 coding sequence is TGTGCCAGCAGTTTGTCTGACGGCTTGGGTTCACCCCTCCACTTT. This encodes CASSLSDGLGSPLHF.

This clone was seen more than once but under ten times. The chain couples TRBV11-2 to TRBJ2-1, with 8 bases that match TRBD2. The CDR3 is made up of 15 amino acids. The V gene's germline CDR1 is SGHAT and CDR2 FQNNGV. The V and J ends lost 5 bases and 6 bases, in that order; junction bases with no gene match: 9. Written as DNA, the CDR3 is TGTGCCAGCAGCCCTAGCGCGGGGGGCCTCAATGAGCAGTTCTTC. Translating it yields CASSPSAGGLNEQFF. The variable domain in full, completed from reference TRBV11-2 and TRBJ2-1, reads EAGVAQSPRYKIIEKRQSVAFWCNPISGHATLYWYQQILGQGPKLLIQFQNNGVVDDSQLPKDRFSAERLKGVDSTLKIQPAKLEDSAVYLCASSPSAGGLNEQFFGPGTRLTVL.

The V gene is TRBV5-1, the J gene TRBJ2-5; weak D call: TRBD2 (5 bases). Per germline, CDR1 SGHRS and CDR2 YFSETQ. The V end lost 4 bases, the J end lost 5 bases, and 18 bases lay between the germline ends. The CDR3 consists of 15 residues. The CDR3 sequence: CASSPTRGTVETQYF. CDR3 coding DNA: TGCGCCAGCAGCCCCACCCGGGGTACGGTGGAGACCCAGTACTTC.